Sequencing of this TCR beta chain was carried out in a study of shared clonotypes between healthy human individuals. CD8 memory pooled CD45RO+ cells and CCR7-negative CD45RA+ TemRA cells. TCRdb's copy holds only in-frame clones and misses some; the assay was immunoSEQ multiplex PCR. This table has around 690,000 clones, around 91% appearing once. The clonotype originates from a man between 18 and 29 years old in good health. Some clones in this sample may be carry-over from other donors' samples. Sequences were obtained from memory CD8+ T cells from PBMCs. The subset here: CD45RO+ cells pooled with CCR7-negative TemRA cells.

The CDR3 nucleotides are TGTGCCAGCAGCCAATATGGGACCGGCCGCTCCTACGAGCAGTACTTC. This sequence encodes CASSQYGTGRSYEQYF. V and J are TRBV14 and TRBJ2-7; D could derive from TRBD1 or TRBD2 (5 bases each). CDR3 size: 16 residues. The V gene lost 2 bases and the J gene lost 0 bases, with 14 bases spanning the gap. Germline CDR1 is SGHDN and CDR2 is FVKESK.